This TCR beta chain was recovered during a study of T cell responses to AZD1222 COVID-19 vaccine. TCRdb's table, derived via immunoSEQ multiplex PCR, lists solely in-frame clones and lacks some. The sample lists some 160,000 clones; around nine tenths were seen once. Losses at the gene ends were 5 bases for V and 0 bases for J; bases not matched to a gene: 6. The CDR3 has 15 amino acids. Germline CDR1 and CDR2: SGHTA and FQGTGA. Study-wide findings and caveats: It was only after the peak T cell response that any repertoires were sampled.

About this clone: Its antigen is currently unknown.

The TCR originated in an adult in good health. The source material was peripheral blood, sampled on day 0 of AZD1222 vaccination. This chain links TRBV7-3 with TRBJ1-1, with TRBD1 matching 7 bases. In DNA, the CDR3 is TGTGCCAGCAGCCCACGACAGGGATTGAACACTGAAGCTTTCTTT. This sequence encodes CASSPRQGLNTEAFF.